This T cell receptor (beta chain) was recorded in a study of neurological immune-mediated disorders. Whole-study findings and limits: HTLV-1-associated myelopathy had the most TCR clonal expansion, and multiple sclerosis had the least, less than healthy controls.

Time point defined: longitudinal time-point 3. A single record per CDR3 protein comes from TCRdb applying MiXCR to the 5' RACE reads. This table holds fewer than 55,000 distinct CDR3 sequences, 9.5% to 15% found once. As regards this clonotype: Its antigen remains unknown.

Germline-derived CDR1 and CDR2 are SGDLS and YYNGEE. The CDR3 totals 9 residues. V lost 10 bases and J lost 1, with 1 base in between. The origin of this receptor is a male donor with HTLV-1-associated myelopathy (HAM/TSP). V usage is TRBV9 and J usage is TRBJ2-3; D gene unclear. Sequencing was performed on PBMCs. The CDR3 bases are TGTGCCCGCACAGATACGCAGTATTTT. The encoded protein is CARTDTQYF.